There are many counts of the clone carrying this T cell receptor (beta chain). What it recognizes is unknown. This specimen comes from a study of glioma-infiltrating T cells. Overall study results and limits: Non-neoplastic patients had below-expected tissue-blood divergence, while all gliomas exceeded expectation. CDR3 overlap between tissue and blood was very small.

The iRepertoire nested amplicon-rescue multiplex PCR amplified TCR alpha and beta CDR3s from RNA. One-step reverse transcription and amplification started from around 100-400 ng of tissue mRNA or PBMC total RNA. TCRdb itself ran the multiplex PCR reads through MiXCR, one entry per CDR3 protein. The table includes some 110,000 distinct CDR3 sequences, 20% to 25% detected once. The CDR3 length is 14 residues. Germline V lookup: CDR1 LGHDT, CDR2 YNNKEL (reference sequence). V dropped 6 bases and J dropped 8 bases, with 17 bases sitting between them. This sequence was found in a human donor with low-grade glioma or glioblastoma, undergoing nonglioma brain surgery, or in good health (not recorded which). Sequencing was performed on glioma tissue, nonneoplastic brain tissue, or PBMCs (not recorded which). The chain combines TRBV3-1 with TRBJ2-1; D might be TRBD2 (6 bases). CDR3 amino acids: CASRRRGGDYEQFF. CDR3 nucleotide sequence: TGTGCCAGCAGGCGACGTGGAGGGGATTATGAGCAGTTCTTC.